This T cell receptor (beta chain) was captured in a study of T cells after yellow fever vaccination. MiXCR was run by TCRdb on the 5' RACE reads, yielding one entry per CDR3 protein. The data show 250,000 to 350,000 distinct CDR3 sequences, with 6.8% seen just once and over 15% held by the top ten. V was cut by 3 bases and J by 4 bases, with 12 bases left in between. The CDR3 contains 13 residues. The germline CDR1 and CDR2 sequences are SQVTM and ANQGSEA. The chain employs TRBV29-1 and TRBJ1-2, with a possible D match to TRBD1 (5 bases). The clonotype originates from a man between 18 and 35 years old who received the YFV17D yellow fever vaccine. Source: PBMCs, taken roughly seven weeks after the first yellow fever vaccination. The CDR3 coding sequence is TGCAGCGTTGATCAGGGTGACGGCTATGGCTACACCTTC. This translates into CSVDQGDGYGYTF.